A single sample is the source of the 10 T cell receptor beta chains below, sequenced in a study of PD-L1 blockade in urothelial cancer. Only in-frame clones appear in the TCRdb table, and some are missing; sequencing was by immunoSEQ multiplex PCR. The sample holds about 120,000 clones, about 82% seen once. As to time point: peripheral blood 6 weeks after treatment start. Sample: PBMCs, taken around atezolizumab (anti-PD-L1) treatment. These receptors came from a man aged 50 to 59 with urothelial cancer.

This clone was seen only once. The chain has TRBV6-6 and TRBJ2-5, with TRBD2 identical over 10 bases. V lost 6 bases and J lost 2; bases outside the gene matches: 9. The CDR3 is made up of 16 amino acids. Per germline, CDR1 MNHNY and CDR2 SVGAGI (reference sequence). The CDR3 reads CASSLAGAREQETQYF. CDR3 nucleotide sequence: TGTGCCAGCAGCCTAGCGGGAGCCCGCGAACAAGAGACCCAGTACTTC.

The chain joins TRBV20-1 to TRBJ1-1; no clear D. CDR3 length equals 11 residues. Germline V lookup: CDR1 DFQATT, CDR2 SNEGSKA (reference sequence). Trimming took 2 bases from V and 11 from J, leaving 12 bases between them. CDR3 bases: TGCAGTGCTAGAAAGACGCCCGGGGCTTTCTTT. Encoded protein: CSARKTPGAFF.

The J gene is TRBJ2-7, the V gene TRBV7-8, with 8 bases matching TRBD1. After removal of 4 bases from V and 4 bases from J, the junction contained 3 bases not matched to a gene. The CDR3 extends over 13 amino acids. Germline V gene lookup returns CDR1 SGHVS and CDR2 FQNEAQ. This chain's CDR3 is CASSSDRGYEQYF. As DNA, the CDR3 is TGTGCCAGCAGCTCCGACAGGGGTTACGAGCAGTACTTC.

Here the CDR3 reads CASSFLDRGITQYF. The CDR3 nucleotides read TGTGCCAGCAGTTTTTTGGACAGGGGAATAACGCAGTATTTT. This chain uses TRBV5-4 with TRBJ2-3, with 9 positions matching TRBD1. Germline values: CDR1 SGHNT, CDR2 YYREEE (reference sequence). V lost 5 bases, J lost 9 bases, and 10 bases stayed unmatched. The CDR3 contains 14 residues.

The J gene is TRBJ1-2, the V gene TRBV9, with no clear D. Germline CDR1 SGDLS, CDR2 YYNGEE. The CDR3 is made up of 12 amino acids. Trimming stripped 4 bases from V and 4 bases from J, with 8 bases between. The CDR3 protein is CASSSGVYGYTF. DNA for the CDR3: TGTGCCAGCAGCTCAGGCGTCTATGGCTACACCTTC.

V is TRBV2 and J is TRBJ2-6, with D tentatively TRBD1 (5 bases). Germline V gene data show CDR1 as SNHLY and CDR2 as FYNNEI. The CDR3 has 16 amino acids. The DNA for the CDR3 is TGTGCAAATCCTCGGCAGGGTCTATCTGGGGCCAACGTCCTGACTTTC. This gives the protein CANPRQGLSGANVLTF.

This clone showed up just once. The chain couples TRBV18 to TRBJ2-2; possibly TRBD1 for D (6 bases). Germline-derived CDR1 and CDR2 are KGHSH and LQKENI. V lost 3 bases to trimming and J lost 5 bases, with 10 bases between them. This CDR3 contains 14 residues. CDR3 sequence reads: CASSPSGVTGELFF. The DNA of the CDR3 is TGTGCCAGCTCACCCTCAGGGGTTACCGGGGAGCTGTTTTTT.

The chain combines TRBV7-9 with TRBJ2-3, with D possibly TRBD2 on 6 matching bases. Trimming cost V 4 bases and J 6 bases, with 17 bases left between them. Germline V gives CDR1 SEHNR, CDR2 FQNEAQ (reference sequence). The CDR3 spans 15 residues. The CDR3 bases are TGTGCCAGCAGCTGGCGGGACTCCTCTGCGGATACGCAGTATTTT. It encodes CASSWRDSSADTQYF. Full variable domain (rest looked up from reference TRBV7-9 and TRBJ2-3): DTGVSQNPRHKITKRGQNVTFRCDPISEHNRLYWYRQTLGQGPEFLTYFQNEAQLEKSRLLSDRFSAERPKGSFSTLEIQRTEQGDSAMYLCASSWRDSSADTQYFGPGTRLTVL.

This clone occurred once. The chain employs TRBV4-2 and TRBJ1-4, with D maybe TRBD1 (6 bases). Trimming stripped 2 bases from V and 0 bases from J, with 10 bases between. CDR1 LGHNA and CDR2 YNFKEQ come from the germline V gene. This CDR3 spans 16 amino acids. The CDR3 sequence: CASSQHRAATNEKLFF. The CDR3 DNA reads as TGTGCCAGCAGCCAACACAGGGCCGCAACTAATGAAAAACTGTTTTTT.

The rearrangement uses TRBV7-9 and TRBJ2-3; 9 bases are a match to TRBD2. Germline assignment: CDR1 SEHNR and CDR2 FQNEAQ (reference sequence). V lost 8 bases to trimming and J lost 4 bases; unmatched junction nucleotides: 7. This CDR3 contains 14 residues. The CDR3 DNA reads TGTGCCAGCCAACGAGCGGGAGGAGCAGATACGCAGTATTTT. Encoded protein: CASQRAGGADTQYF.